This T cell receptor (beta chain) was identified in a study of regulatory T cells in long-lasting Graves disease. Through Arm-PCR of CDR3 regions and iRepertoire HTBI primers, TCR beta libraries were built. MiXCR, applied by TCRdb to the multiplex PCR reads, yields one record per CDR3 protein. The table has 320,000 or so distinct CDR3 sequences, 15% to 20% seen once. Whole-study results and caveats: Compared with new cases, persistent Graves' patients showed reduced TCR diversity. New patients shared about 880 public clonotypes, fewer than the roughly 2,600 shared by persistent patients.

The CDR3 consists of 15 residues. V was pared by 3 bases and J by 4 bases, with 16 bases between. Germline values: CDR1 MNHGY, CDR2 SVAAGI. Time point noted: newly diagnosed GD, antithyroid drugs for less than 3 months. Construction of the TCR library relied on RNA isolated from PBMCs. The collection involved drawing about 8.2 milliliters of peripheral blood into EDTA tubes. This clonotype was observed many times. Its antigen remains unidentified. Sequencing was performed on peripheral blood mononuclear cells (PBMCs), taken at new diagnosis, from a patient treated with antithyroid drugs. The genes are TRBV6-9 and TRBJ2-7; weak D call: TRBD1 (5 bases). This receptor was obtained from a female donor with Graves disease. Written as DNA, the CDR3 is TGTGCCAGCAGTTACGAGTTAGGGCAGGGATACGAGCAGTACTTC. It is translated as CASSYELGQGYEQYF.